These T cell receptor beta chains were read from a single sample in a study of T cell clones after liver transplantation. Assay: immunoSEQ multiplex PCR; the TCRdb copy retains only in-frame clones and omits some. The data hold about 120,000 clones, with about nine tenths observed a single time. Sequenced here: CD4+ T cells from blood, sampled 12 months after liver transplant. These receptor sequences come from a human patient who received a liver transplant. Some T cells may have come from the graft donor. CDR3s include the opening cysteine and the closing phenylalanine or tryptophan. D genes are given only for firm matches. Clone size is given for some rows only: seen once, a few or many times, or a class if the clone is expanded.

>TRBV15|TRBD2|TRBJ2-3|few
CATRLAGSTDTQYF
TGTGCCACCAGGCTAGCGGGCTCCACAGATACGCAGTATTTT
>TRBV5-1|-|TRBJ2-2|-
CASSLDIPFYNTGELFF
TGCGCCAGCAGCTTGGACATCCCTTTCTATAACACCGGGGAGCTGTTTTTT
>TRBV4-2|-|TRBJ2-3|-
CASSHTSGTVQNTQYF
TGTGCCAGCAGCCATACCTCAGGCACAGTACAAAATACGCAGTATTTT
>TRBV18|-|TRBJ2-1|-
CASSPGGGISEQFF
TGTGCCAGCTCACCCGGAGGGGGTATCAGTGAGCAGTTCTTC
>TRBV5-8|-|TRBJ1-4|-
CASSLFRGATNEKLFF
TGTGCCAGCAGCTTATTCAGGGGCGCAACTAATGAAAAACTGTTTTTT
>TRBV15|TRBD2|TRBJ2-5|-
CATSRGGETQYF
TGTGCCACCAGCAGGGGAGGGGAGACCCAGTACTTC
>TRBV28|TRBD1|TRBJ1-2|few
CASSGDRALGYGYTF
TGTGCCAGCAGTGGGGACAGGGCTCTTGGCTATGGCTACACCTTC
>TRBV30|-|TRBJ1-6|once
CAWSIGINPLHF
TGTGCCTGGAGTATTGGGATTAATCCCCTCCACTTT
>TRBV4-3|-|TRBJ1-2|-
CASSPQAGMGYTF
TGCGCCAGCAGCCCACAAGCCGGTATGGGCTACACCTTC
>TRBV28|TRBD1|TRBJ2-7|-
CASVRDRYPYEQYF
TGTGCCAGCGTCAGGGACAGGTATCCCTACGAGCAGTACTTC
>TRBV30|-|TRBJ2-3|once
CAWSVGFQGDTQYF
TGTGCCTGGAGTGTTGGTTTTCAAGGGGATACGCAGTATTTT
>TRBV5-1|-|TRBJ1-1|-
CASSFYRLGDTEAFF
TGCGCCAGCAGCTTTTATAGACTGGGCGACACTGAAGCTTTCTTT
>TRBV4-3|-|TRBJ2-7|-
CASSQGLAHHEQYF
TGCGCCAGCAGCCAAGGGCTAGCGCATCACGAGCAGTACTTC
>TRBV18|TRBD1|TRBJ2-7|-
CASSPGTGAYEQYF
TGTGCCAGCTCGCCCGGGACAGGGGCCTACGAGCAGTACTTC
>TRBV28|-|TRBJ1-4|-
CASSTVGRINEKLFF
TGTGCCAGCAGTACCGTTGGACGGATTAATGAAAAACTGTTTTTT
>TRBV7-2|TRBD2|TRBJ2-1|-
CASSFSGLADNEQFF
TGTGCCAGCAGCTTCTCGGGACTAGCGGACAATGAGCAGTTCTTC
>TRBV15|TRBD1|TRBJ1-4|few
CATSQGGPATNEKLFF
TGTGCCACCAGCCAGGGGGGGCCTGCAACTAATGAAAAACTGTTTTTT
>TRBV5-1|TRBD1|TRBJ2-5|-
CASSLVAGGGETQYF
TGCGCCAGCAGCTTGGTAGCAGGGGGCGGGGAGACCCAGTACTTC
>TRBV5-1|TRBD1|TRBJ1-4|-
CASSRWELTGQATNEKLFF
TGCGCCAGCAGCCGTTGGGAGTTGACGGGACAGGCAACTAATGAAAAACTGTTTTTT
>TRBV5-1|TRBD2|TRBJ2-3|-
CASSLAGGTDTQYF
TGCGCCAGCAGTTTAGCGGGAGGAACAGATACGCAGTATTTT
>TRBV11-3|TRBD1|TRBJ2-7|once
CASSWTGFEQYF
TGTGCCAGCAGCTGGACAGGGTTCGAGCAGTACTTC
>TRBV18|TRBD2|TRBJ2-7|-
CASSFGEGLTYEQYF
TGTGCCAGCTCCTTCGGGGAGGGGCTGACCTACGAGCAGTACTTC
>TRBV6-1|-|TRBJ2-5|-
CASSAPGVQETQYF
TGTGCCAGCAGTGCCCCAGGGGTTCAAGAGACCCAGTACTTC
>TRBV15|-|TRBJ2-7|-
CATSGRGGSYPSEQYF
TGTGCCACCAGCGGTCGTGGGGGATCCTACCCAAGCGAGCAGTACTTC
>TRBV5-5|TRBD2|TRBJ2-3|-
CASSSREDQDTQYF
TGTGCCAGCAGCAGTCGGGAGGATCAAGATACGCAGTATTTT
>TRBV28|-|TRBJ1-2|-
CASSFLDGVVDGYTF
TGTGCCAGCAGTTTCCTCGATGGAGTAGTGGATGGCTACACCTTC
>TRBV7-2|-|TRBJ2-7|-
CASSPVSYEQYF
TGTGCCAGCAGCCCGGTCTCCTACGAGCAGTACTTC
>TRBV28|-|TRBJ1-1|few
CASSSPAADTEAFF
TGTGCCAGCAGTTCCCCGGCGGCGGACACTGAAGCTTTCTTT
>TRBV5-1|TRBD1|TRBJ2-3|few
CASSRTGSDTQYF
TGCGCCAGCAGCAGGACAGGGTCAGATACGCAGTATTTT
>TRBV10-1|-|TRBJ2-7|-
CASRADRRNSYEQYF
TGCGCCAGCAGAGCTGACAGGAGGAACTCCTACGAGCAGTACTTC
>TRBV6-5|-|TRBJ2-2|-
CASSYGGMSGELFF
TGTGCCAGCAGTTACGGGGGAATGTCCGGGGAGCTGTTTTTT
>TRBV6-5|-|TRBJ2-7|-
CASSRGEAYEQYF
TGTGCCAGCAGTAGAGGGGAGGCCTACGAGCAGTACTTC
>TRBV19|-|TRBJ2-3|-
CASSIDSGQRGGTQYF
TGTGCCAGTAGTATAGATTCGGGACAGAGGGGGGGTACGCAGTATTTT
>TRBV4-1|-|TRBJ2-5|-
CASSRGSDNPYQETQYF
TGCGCCAGCAGCCGCGGCTCGGATAACCCTTACCAAGAGACCCAGTACTTC
>TRBV27|-|TRBJ1-3|-
CASSPRFGNTIYF
TGTGCCAGCAGTCCTCGGTTTGGAAACACCATATATTTT
>TRBV20-1|-|TRBJ2-1|-
CSARVDFEQFF
TGCAGTGCTAGAGTGGACTTCGAGCAGTTCTTC
>TRBV9|-|TRBJ2-4|-
CASSVAGGVENIQYF
TGTGCCAGCAGCGTAGCCGGAGGGGTTGAAAACATTCAGTACTTC
>TRBV12-5|-|TRBJ2-3|-
CASGLALEGYSTDTQYF
TGTGCTAGTGGTTTGGCCCTCGAGGGCTATAGCACAGATACGCAGTATTTT